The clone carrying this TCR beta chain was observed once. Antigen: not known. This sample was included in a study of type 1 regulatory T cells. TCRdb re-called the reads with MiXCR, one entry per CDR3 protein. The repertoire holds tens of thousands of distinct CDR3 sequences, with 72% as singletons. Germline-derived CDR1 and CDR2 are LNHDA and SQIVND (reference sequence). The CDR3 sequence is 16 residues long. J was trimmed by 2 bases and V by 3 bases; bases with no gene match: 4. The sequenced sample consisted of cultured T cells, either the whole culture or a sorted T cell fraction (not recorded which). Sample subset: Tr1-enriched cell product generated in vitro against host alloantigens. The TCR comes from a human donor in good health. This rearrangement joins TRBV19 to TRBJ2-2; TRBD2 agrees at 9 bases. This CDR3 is CASSIGAGGNTGELFF. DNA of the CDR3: TGTGCCAGTAGTATTGGAGCGGGGGGAAACACCGGGGAGCTGTTTTTT.